The 18 T cell receptor beta chains reported below all come from one sample, sequenced in a study of CD8+ T cells in alopecia areata. The sequencing template was cDNA reverse transcribed from extracted RNA. Libraries were prepared by immunoSEQ multiplex PCR; TCRdb keeps only in-frame clonotypes and omits some of them. This sample has 100,000 to 150,000 clones, with 61% found just once. Treatment here: oral pan-JAK inhibitor, 5-10 mg twice daily. The sample in question was CD4+ T cells sorted from blood, obtained at week 4, from a patient treated with tofacitinib. Receptor source: a human donor with alopecia areata.

This sequence joins TRBV10-2 and TRBJ2-7, with 8 bases lining up with TRBD1. The CDR3 is 13 amino acids. V lost 6 bases to trimming and J lost 4 bases; unmatched junction nucleotides: 5. Germline V gene data show CDR1 as WSHSY and CDR2 as SAAADI. CDR3 sequence: CASSRDRTYEQYF. CDR3 DNA sequence: TGCGCCAGCAGCCGGGACAGGACTTACGAGCAGTACTTC.

The chain couples TRBV9 to TRBJ2-7; 7 bases fit TRBD1. The CDR3 has 14 residues. V was pared by 0 bases and J by 2 bases, with 2 bases of the junction left unmatched. Germline V gene data show CDR1 as SGDLS and CDR2 as YYNGEE. CDR3 protein: CASSVGDRAYEQYF. The CDR3 DNA sequence: TGTGCCAGCAGCGTAGGGGACAGAGCCTACGAGCAGTACTTC.

This clone showed up just a few times. V is TRBV6-5 and J is TRBJ1-2; 12 nucleotides match TRBD1. The CDR3 consists of 13 residues. Losses at the gene ends were 6 bases for V and 8 bases for J; bases not matched to a gene: 4. Germline lookup yields CDR1 MNHEY and CDR2 SVGAGI. CDR3 protein: CASRRDRGQGYTF. For the CDR3, the DNA is TGTGCCAGCAGGCGGGACAGGGGGCAGGGCTACACCTTC.

V is TRBV6-5 and J is TRBJ1-2; 9 bases match TRBD1. Germline V CDR1 and CDR2: MNHEY, SVGAGI. After removal of 7 bases from V and 7 bases from J, the junction contained 7 bases not matched to a gene. CDR3 length: 13 residues. CDR3 nucleotide sequence: TGTGCCAGCATTGACAGGGGGATCGGTGGCTACACCTTC. Its protein is CASIDRGIGGYTF.

V and J are TRBV7-3 and TRBJ2-1; D uncertain. Trimming removed 5 bases from V and 8 bases from J, with 13 bases in between. This CDR3 spans 13 amino acids. Germline lookup yields CDR1 SGHTA and CDR2 FQGTGA. DNA of the CDR3: TGTGCCAGCAGCCTCACTGCAAACTATGAGCAGTTCTTC. Encoded protein: CASSLTANYEQFF.

Regarding this clone: A read error may account for a junction end that differs from germline. This chain uses TRBV29-1 with TRBJ2-1; D possibly corresponds to TRBD2 (5 bases). Looked up from germline, CDR1 is SQVTM and CDR2 is ANQGSEA. The CDR3 is 14 amino acids. The CDR3 DNA is TGTTACCCAGCGGAAGACACACATCGTGAGGAGCAGTTCTTC. It specifies CYPAEDTHREEQFF.

The chain employs TRBV7-3 and TRBJ1-1; 11 bases match TRBD1. With 3 bases clipped from V and 3 bases from J, the junction kept 3 bases outside the gene matches. In germline, CDR1 is SGHTA, CDR2 FQGTGA. This CDR3 comprises 15 residues. CDR3 sequence (DNA): TGTGCCAGCAGCTTCATGGGACAGGGGGACACTGAAGCTTTCTTT. Amino acids: CASSFMGQGDTEAFF. The whole variable domain, filled in from reference TRBV7-3 and TRBJ1-1, reads GAGVSQTPSNKVTEKGKYVELRCDPISGHTALYWYRQSLGQGPEFLIYFQGTGAADDSGLPNDRFFAVRPEGSVSTLKIQRTERGDSAVYLCASSFMGQGDTEAFFGQGTRLTVV.

The chain links TRBV19 to TRBJ1-5; possibly TRBD1 for D (5 bases). This CDR3 has 15 residues. The ends were cut back, 1 base at V and 4 bases at J, with 11 bases in the middle. Looked up from germline, CDR1 is LNHDA and CDR2 is SQIVND (reference sequence). The DNA for the CDR3 is TGTGCCAGTAGTATAGTTGGGGCAGAGAATCAGCCCCAGCATTTT. Its protein is CASSIVGAENQPQHF.

This clone was recorded a few times. The chain links TRBV29-1 to TRBJ1-4; tentatively, D is TRBD1 (5 bases). Germline V gene lookup returns CDR1 SQVTM and CDR2 ANQGSEA. This CDR3 is 10 amino acids long. V was shortened by 7 bases and J by 5 bases, with 5 bases between the two germline ends. CDR3 protein: CSGGNEKLFF. For the CDR3, the DNA is TGCAGCGGGGGGAATGAAAAACTGTTTTTT.

Remarks on this clone: Other DNA sequences within the sample encode an identical CDR3. This chain connects TRBV10-3 to TRBJ2-5; 9 bases are shared with TRBD2. Germline loops: CDR1 ENHRY, CDR2 SYGVKD. After removal of 0 bases from V and 4 bases from J, the junction contained 0 bases not matched to a gene. The CDR3 extends over 14 amino acids. The CDR3 DNA reads TGTGCCATCAGTGAGTCAGCGGGAGGAGAGACCCAGTACTTC. This encodes CAISESAGGETQYF.

The chain is built from TRBV2 and TRBJ1-2; 9 bases are shared with TRBD1. The CDR3 is made up of 14 amino acids. The germline gives CDR1 SNHLY, CDR2 FYNNEI. V gave up 8 bases and J gave up 8 bases; unmatched junction bases: 12. CDR3 nucleotide sequence: TGTGCCAGCGCGAACAGGGGGCAGTACGGAGGCTACACCTTC. Translating gives CASANRGQYGGYTF. Variable domain in full (rest from reference TRBV2 and TRBJ1-2): EPEVTQTPSHQVTQMGQEVILRCVPISNHLYFYWYRQILGQKVEFLVSFYNNEISEKSEIFDDQFSVERPDGSNFTLKIRSTKLEDSAMYFCASANRGQYGGYTFGSGTRLTVV.

In the case of this clone: Other DNA sequences in the sample encode the same CDR3. The genes are TRBV5-1 and TRBJ1-4; D not certain. The CDR3 extends over 13 amino acids. The germline CDR1 and CDR2 sequences are SGHRS and YFSETQ. The V end was cut by 0 bases, the J end by 3 bases, with 3 bases between. CDR3 nucleotides: TGCGCCAGCAGCTTGGATCCTAATGAAAAACTGTTTTTT. This codes for CASSLDPNEKLFF.

The rearrangement uses TRBV5-1 and TRBJ2-3; 9 bases agree with TRBD2. The CDR3 is made up of 16 amino acids. Trimming took 4 bases from V and 3 from J; bases not matched to a gene: 9. Germline V gene lookup returns CDR1 SGHRS and CDR2 YFSETQ. This CDR3 reads CASSPKHSGGTDTQYF. The CDR3 nucleotides read TGCGCCAGCAGCCCTAAACATAGCGGGGGAACAGATACGCAGTATTTT.

This chain connects TRBV5-1 to TRBJ2-5; a weak D match, TRBD2 (5 bases). The ends were cut back, 4 bases at V and 1 base at J, with 11 bases in the middle. The length of the CDR3 is 14 residues. In germline, CDR1 is SGHRS, CDR2 YFSETQ. The CDR3 sequence is CASSPGLVQETQYF. CDR3 nucleotides: TGCGCCAGCAGCCCAGGACTGGTCCAAGAGACCCAGTACTTC. The full variable domain, in which reference TRBV5-1 and TRBJ2-5 provide the parts outside the CDR3, is KAGVTQTPRYLIKTRGQQVTLSCSPISGHRSVSWYQQTPGQGLQFLFEYFSETQRNKGNFPGRFSGRQFSNSRSEMNVSTLELGDSALYLCASSPGLVQETQYFGPGTRLLVL.

A few counts support this clone. V and J are TRBV29-1 and TRBJ2-7; D remains ambiguous. V lost 4 bases to trimming and J lost 2 bases, with 9 bases between them. Germline CDR1 is SQVTM and CDR2 is ANQGSEA. This CDR3 region has 12 residues. In DNA, the CDR3 is TGCAGCGTTGTTCAACATACCTACGAGCAGTACTTC. Translating it yields CSVVQHTYEQYF.

The rearrangement uses TRBV10-3 and TRBJ1-1; 8 bases fit TRBD1. The CDR3 contains 15 residues. V shed 3 bases, J shed 4 bases, and the junction held 7 bases outside the gene matches. CDR1 ENHRY and CDR2 SYGVKD come from the germline V gene. The CDR3 sequence is CAISENRGSSTEAFF. The CDR3 bases are TGTGCCATCAGTGAAAACAGGGGGTCGAGCACTGAAGCTTTCTTT.

This chain uses TRBV30 with TRBJ2-7, with 12 positions matching TRBD2. The CDR3 sequence is 15 residues long. With 0 bases clipped from V and 6 bases from J, the junction kept 6 bases outside the gene matches. CDR1 and CDR2 from the germline V gene are GTSNPN and SVGIG (reference sequence). DNA for the CDR3: TGTGCCTGGAGTGTACTAGCGGGAGGATCGGGCGAGCAGTACTTC. Its protein product is CAWSVLAGGSGEQYF.

The genes are TRBV15 and TRBJ1-5; D ambiguous. Per germline, CDR1 LNHNV and CDR2 YYDKDF (reference sequence). Deletions cut 0 bases from V and 2 bases from J, with 8 bases between. This CDR3 is built from 15 residues. CDR3 bases: TGTGCCACCAGCAGAGACGGTATGGGCAATCAGCCCCAGCATTTT. Translated, it gives CATSRDGMGNQPQHF.